The 21 T cell receptor beta chains below all came from one sample that was sequenced in a study of radiotherapy plus CTLA-4 blockade in lung cancer. Clones were sequenced by immunoSEQ multiplex PCR, and TCRdb holds only the in-frame ones, with some missing. The table records more than 75,000 clones, roughly 85% of them present only once. The input for sequencing was peripheral blood, taken from a patient treated with radiotherapy plus ipilimumab. Every receptor here comes from a human donor with non-small cell lung cancer that progressed on radiotherapy plus ipilimumab.

This clone was seen a handful of times. The J gene is TRBJ2-1, the V gene TRBV11-3; 11 nucleotides align to TRBD2. This CDR3 region has 15 residues. The V and J ends lost 1 base and 7 bases, in that order; junction bases with no gene match: 3. The germline V gene has CDR1 SGHNT and CDR2 YENEEA. The CDR3 nucleotides read TGTGCCAGCAGCTTAGGGGCTAGCGGGGGGAATGAGCAGTTCTTC. Amino acid sequence: CASSLGASGGNEQFF. The whole variable domain, remainder taken from reference TRBV11-3 and TRBJ2-1, is EAGVVQSPRYKIIEKKQPVAFWCNPISGHNTLYWYLQNLGQGPELLIRYENEEAVDDSQLPKDRFSAERLKGVDSTLKIQPAELGDSAVYLCASSLGASGGNEQFFGPGTRLTVL.

The genes are TRBV5-6 and TRBJ1-3; D uncertain. Per germline, CDR1 SGHDT and CDR2 YYEEEE. The CDR3 runs 15 residues. V lost 2 bases and J 0 bases, leaving 9 bases between the germline ends. The CDR3 reads CASSFGPASGNTIYF. The CDR3 nucleotides read TGTGCCAGCAGCTTCGGACCGGCCTCTGGAAACACCATATATTTT.

The chain employs TRBV7-8 and TRBJ2-3; unclear D gene. This CDR3 comprises 13 residues. The V gene lost 11 bases and the J gene lost 0 bases, with 12 bases spanning the gap. Germline V lookup: CDR1 SGHVS, CDR2 FQNEAQ. CDR3: CALSSVSTDTQYF. The CDR3 DNA reads TGTGCCCTTTCTTCTGTAAGCACAGATACGCAGTATTTT. Based on the CDR3 plus reference TRBV7-8 and TRBJ2-3, the full variable domain is GAGVSQSPRYKVAKRGQDVALRCDPISGHVSLFWYQQALGQGPEFLTYFQNEAQLDKSGLPSDRFFAERPEGSVSTLKIQRTQQEDSAVYLCALSSVSTDTQYFGPGTRLTVL.

The CDR3 region is CAWDSQNTGELFF. The CDR3 DNA is TGTGCCTGGGACAGCCAGAACACCGGGGAGCTGTTTTTT. V is TRBV30 and J is TRBJ2-2; maybe TRBD1 (5 bases). The CDR3 has 13 residues. Trimming took 5 bases from V and 1 from J, leaving 8 bases between them. CDR1 GTSNPN and CDR2 SVGIG come from the germline V gene (reference sequence).

With respect to this clone: A junction end diverges from the germline sequence, so it may reflect a read error. Other DNA sequences in this specimen translate into the identical CDR3. The J gene is TRBJ1-2, the V gene TRBV5-4; the D is unclear. The CDR3 has 14 amino acids. Germline V gene lookup returns CDR1 SGHNT and CDR2 YYREEE (reference sequence). CDR3 protein: CASSLRGKDYGYTF. CDR3 in DNA: TGCGCCAGCAGCTTGAGAGGAAAAGACTATGGCTACACCTTC.

J is TRBJ2-1 and V is TRBV7-2; D remains unclear. Germline CDR1 SGHTA, CDR2 FQGNSA. V was shortened by 2 bases and J by 10 bases, with 15 bases between the two germline ends. The CDR3 extends over 14 amino acids. The CDR3 sequence is CASSLMFARREQFF. DNA of the CDR3: TGTGCCAGCAGCTTAATGTTTGCCCGGCGGGAGCAGTTCTTC.

The V and J genes are TRBV29-1 and TRBJ1-1; D might be TRBD1 (5 bases). Germline CDR1 SQVTM, CDR2 ANQGSEA. The CDR3 is 14 residues long. V was pared by 2 bases and J by 0 bases, with 10 bases between. CDR3 nucleotides: TGCAGCGTTGAAAATCCGACAGTGAACACTGAAGCTTTCTTT. Its translation is CSVENPTVNTEAFF.

The rearrangement joins TRBV7-2 to TRBJ2-2; maybe TRBD1 (5 bases). This CDR3 has 13 residues. Germline lookup yields CDR1 SGHTA and CDR2 FQGNSA. The V and J ends lost 4 bases and 6 bases respectively, with 9 bases between them. DNA for the CDR3: TGTGCCAGCAGCTCCAGGGTGTCCGGGGAGCTGTTTTTT. Protein sequence: CASSSRVSGELFF.

V is TRBV11-3 and J is TRBJ2-1; 15 bases map to TRBD2. The V and J ends lost 3 bases and 8 bases, in that order; junction bases with no gene match: 2. Germline CDR1 is SGHNT and CDR2 is YENEEA. This CDR3 region has 15 residues. The CDR3 protein is CASSLGLAGGDEQFF. CDR3 DNA sequence: TGTGCCAGCAGCTTGGGACTAGCGGGAGGAGATGAGCAGTTCTTC.

The chain combines TRBV28 with TRBJ1-2; 7 positions match TRBD1. This CDR3 comprises 15 residues. V lost 9 bases and J lost 0; bases outside the gene matches: 10. Germline V gene data show CDR1 as MDHEN and CDR2 as SYDVKM. The CDR3 DNA reads as TGTGCCAGTACCCCGACAGGGCCACCTAACTATGGCTACACCTTC. Translated, it gives CASTPTGPPNYGYTF.

The chain joins TRBV7-2 to TRBJ1-5; no definite D call. V was trimmed by 0 bases and J by 8 bases, leaving 8 bases between them. In germline, CDR1 is SGHTA, CDR2 FQGNSA. CDR3 length: 13 amino acids. The CDR3 here is CASSLANAEPQHF. The CDR3 nucleotides read TGTGCCAGCAGCTTAGCGAATGCAGAGCCCCAGCATTTT.

The J gene is TRBJ1-2, the V gene TRBV30; D perhaps matches TRBD1 (5 bases). The CDR3 totals 13 residues. Trimming removed 4 bases from V and 4 bases from J, with 13 bases in between. Germline CDR1 and CDR2: GTSNPN and SVGIG (reference sequence). DNA for the CDR3: TGTGCCTGGATCGAGGGGACGAGCTATGGCTACACCTTC. Translated: CAWIEGTSYGYTF.

The rearrangement uses TRBV5-4 and TRBJ2-7; 7 bases line up with TRBD1. There are 17 residues in the CDR3. J lost 5 bases, V lost 2 bases, and 16 bases had no gene match. Germline V lookup: CDR1 SGHNT, CDR2 YYREEE (reference sequence). The DNA of the CDR3 is TGTGCCAGCAGCTTAGGTCCGCAGGCAGGGGGAAAAAACGAGCAGTACTTC. Its protein product is CASSLGPQAGGKNEQYF.

In its sample, this clone was seen once. The chain carries TRBV4-2 and TRBJ1-1, with TRBD1 matching 7 bases. The ends lost 4 bases at V and 4 bases at J; junction bases unmatched: 9. In germline, CDR1 is LGHNA, CDR2 YNFKEQ. This CDR3 has 15 residues. In DNA form, the CDR3 reads TGTGCCAGCAGCCCGAGACAGACAGGGATCACTGAAGCTTTCTTT. Its translation is CASSPRQTGITEAFF.

The chain employs TRBV9 and TRBJ2-5; D call uncertain. Germline-derived CDR1 and CDR2 are SGDLS and YYNGEE. This CDR3 is 14 amino acids long. The V end was cut by 1 base, the J end by 1 base, with 8 bases between. The CDR3 DNA is TGTGCCAGCAGCGTATGGGGAAGCCAAGAGACCCAGTACTTC. Its protein product is CASSVWGSQETQYF.

In this sample, this clone turned up once. The rearrangement joins TRBV10-3 to TRBJ2-2; 9 bases are shared with TRBD2. CDR3 length: 15 amino acids. The ends lost 1 base at V and 3 bases at J; junction bases unmatched: 0. Germline CDR1 is ENHRY and CDR2 is SYGVKD. The CDR3 region is CAISELAGDTGELFF. DNA of the CDR3: TGTGCCATCAGTGAGTTAGCGGGGGACACCGGGGAGCTGTTTTTT.

This clone turned up a few times. The rearrangement links TRBV28 to TRBJ1-5; D uncertain. V lost 2 bases and J lost 1, with 9 bases in between. The CDR3 extends over 15 amino acids. The germline V gene has CDR1 MDHEN and CDR2 SYDVKM. The CDR3, as DNA: TGTGCCAGCAGTTTAGTGCCGAGCAGCAATCAGCCCCAGCATTTT. Translation gives CASSLVPSSNQPQHF. The variable domain in full, completed from reference TRBV28 and TRBJ1-5, reads DVKVTQSSRYLVKRTGEKVFLECVQDMDHENMFWYRQDPGLGLRLIYFSYDVKMKEKGDIPEGYSVSREKKERFSLILESASTNQTSMYLCASSLVPSSNQPQHFGDGTRLSIL.

This chain joins TRBV7-9 and TRBJ2-1; no reliable D call. In germline, CDR1 is SEHNR, CDR2 FQNEAQ (reference sequence). The V and J ends lost 0 bases and 4 bases respectively, with 10 bases between them. The CDR3 sequence is 15 residues long. DNA of the CDR3: TGTGCCAGCAGCTTAGCGTGGTTACAATACAATGAGCAGTTCTTC. This gives the protein CASSLAWLQYNEQFF.

This clone was seen a single time. CDR3: CASSQMDPNQPQHF. The CDR3 region has the DNA TGTGCCAGCAGCCAGATGGACCCAAATCAGCCCCAGCATTTT. The chain recombines TRBV2 with TRBJ1-5, with no clear D. CDR1 and CDR2 (germline): SNHLY, FYNNEI. The CDR3 runs 14 residues. Trimming cost V 6 bases and J 4 bases, with 13 bases left between them.

This rearrangement joins TRBV2 to TRBJ1-5; D is ambiguous. The germline V and J ends were trimmed by 7 bases and 4 bases, with 11 bases remaining between them. Per the germline V gene, CDR1 is SNHLY and CDR2 is FYNNEI. The CDR3 is 13 residues long. CDR3: CASKEDRNQPQHF. The DNA of the CDR3 is TGTGCCAGCAAGGAGGACCGAAATCAGCCCCAGCATTTT.

This clone is a singleton in its sample. J is TRBJ2-1 and V is TRBV7-8, with TRBD2 identical over 7 bases. Germline V gene lookup returns CDR1 SGHVS and CDR2 FQNEAQ. J lost 4 bases, V lost 11 bases, and 8 bases had no gene match. CDR3 length equals 13 residues. The CDR3 DNA reads as TGTGCCGGAGCGGGGACTACATACAATGAGCAGTTCTTC. Protein sequence: CAGAGTTYNEQFF. The complete variable domain, with remaining parts taken from reference TRBV7-8 and TRBJ2-1, reads GAGVSQSPRYKVAKRGQDVALRCDPISGHVSLFWYQQALGQGPEFLTYFQNEAQLDKSGLPSDRFFAERPEGSVSTLKIQRTQQEDSAVYLCAGAGTTYNEQFFGPGTRLTVL.